This T cell receptor beta chain was found in a study of human T cells and chemical hapten exposure. Study-level points and caveats: Sensitization with DPC brought no change to TCRs above 1 in 1000 in frequency.

The time point: patch test 2, 6 weeks after DPC sensitization. Described treatment: therapeutic diphenylcyclopropenone sensitization with weekly scalp DPC. Blood draws preceded each patch test application. Unique molecular identifiers were attached to individual cDNA molecules during library preparation. Under the authors' procedure: A typical sample had roughly 96,000 TCRs, with roughly 20,000 to 700,000 overall. TCRdb passed the RACE reads through MiXCR, listing each CDR3 protein once. The authors' filters were not applied to this entry. The sample has 80,000 to 95,000 distinct CDR3 sequences, around 10% seen once. This clonotype appeared a few times. Its target is unknown. Sequencing used whole blood, obtained in connection with sensitization to the hapten diphenylcyclopropenone (DPC). This TCR came from a man between 40 and 49 years old with alopecia areata. Some clones in this sample may be carry-over from other donors' samples.

The CDR3, as DNA: TGTGCCAGCAGTTGGTTCCAAGAGACCCAGTACTTC. This gives the protein CASSWFQETQYF. The J gene is TRBJ2-5, the V gene TRBV6-2 or TRBV6-3; no reliable D call. The CDR3 sequence is 12 residues long. The germline V and J ends were trimmed by 4 bases and 1 base, with 4 bases remaining between them. Germline V CDR1 and CDR2: MNHEY, SVGEGT.